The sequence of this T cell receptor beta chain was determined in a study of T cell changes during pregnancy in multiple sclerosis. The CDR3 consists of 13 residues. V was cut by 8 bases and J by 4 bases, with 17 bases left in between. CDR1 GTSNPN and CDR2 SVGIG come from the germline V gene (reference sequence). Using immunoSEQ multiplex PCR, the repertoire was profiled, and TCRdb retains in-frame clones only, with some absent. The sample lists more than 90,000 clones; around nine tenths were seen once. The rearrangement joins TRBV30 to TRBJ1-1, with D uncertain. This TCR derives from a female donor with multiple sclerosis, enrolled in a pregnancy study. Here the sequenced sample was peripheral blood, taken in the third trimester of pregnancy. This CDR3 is CAASSPIGTEAFF. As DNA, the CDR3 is TGTGCCGCTAGCAGCCCTATTGGCACTGAAGCTTTCTTT.